Below, 16 T cell receptor beta chains from the same sample are listed, as sequenced in a study of control samples from healthy donors and cancer patients. Assay: immunoSEQ multiplex PCR; the TCRdb copy retains only in-frame clones and omits some. Of about 95,000 clones in the sample, over 80% are singletons; the top ten hold 19%. The sequenced material came from blood. The receptors were sampled from a man aged 25 to 40 in good health.

This clone appeared a single time. The chain uses TRBV5-3 and TRBJ1-5, with D maybe TRBD1 (5 bases). TRBV5-3 is sorted into the ORF group, with uncertain function. CDR3 length: 17 amino acids. V shed 0 bases and J shed 4 bases, with 17 bases lying between them. CDR3 protein: CARSLAKPGDLNQPQHF. The CDR3 DNA reads as TGTGCCAGAAGCTTGGCCAAACCCGGGGACCTAAATCAGCCCCAGCATTTT.

This chain links TRBV5-1 with TRBJ2-7, with D unclear. The CDR3 runs 13 residues. V lost 0 bases and J lost 7, with 11 bases in between. Per germline, CDR1 SGHRS and CDR2 YFSETQ. This CDR3 is CASSLGQPREQYF. CDR3 DNA sequence: TGCGCCAGCAGCTTGGGACAACCTAGGGAGCAGTACTTC.

The chain is built from TRBV28 and TRBJ1-6; D is perhaps TRBD1 (5 bases). This CDR3 comprises 17 residues. The V end lost 6 bases, the J end lost 0 bases, and 15 bases lay between the germline ends. Germline CDR1 MDHEN, CDR2 SYDVKM. CDR3 amino acids: CASSNKQVGSYNSPLHF. The CDR3 bases are TGTGCCAGCAGCAATAAACAGGTTGGCTCCTATAATTCACCCCTCCACTTT. Supplemented by reference TRBV28 and TRBJ1-6, the full variable domain reads DVKVTQSSRYLVKRTGEKVFLECVQDMDHENMFWYRQDPGLGLRLIYFSYDVKMKEKGDIPEGYSVSREKKERFSLILESASTNQTSMYLCASSNKQVGSYNSPLHFGNGTRLTVT.

The chain has TRBV27 and TRBJ1-3; 9 nucleotides align to TRBD1. CDR3 length: 17 residues. After removal of 0 bases from V and 0 bases from J, the junction contained 3 bases not matched to a gene. CDR1 is MNHEY, CDR2 SMNVEV, per germline (reference sequence). The CDR3 DNA follows: TGTGCCAGCAGTTTATCTGGGACAGGGACCTCTGGAAACACCATATATTTT. Its protein is CASSLSGTGTSGNTIYF.

This clone appeared a single time. The J gene is TRBJ2-2, the V gene TRBV5-1, with 9 positions matching TRBD1. CDR3 length: 16 amino acids. V dropped 3 bases and J dropped 1; count of bases not matched to a gene: 4. Per the germline V gene, CDR1 is SGHRS and CDR2 is YFSETQ. The chain's CDR3 is CASSWGQGLNTGELFF. As DNA, the CDR3 is TGCGCCAGCAGCTGGGGACAGGGATTGAACACCGGGGAGCTGTTTTTT. The variable domain in full, with the rest retrieved from reference TRBV5-1 and TRBJ2-2, is KAGVTQTPRYLIKTRGQQVTLSCSPISGHRSVSWYQQTPGQGLQFLFEYFSETQRNKGNFPGRFSGRQFSNSRSEMNVSTLELGDSALYLCASSWGQGLNTGELFFGEGSRLTVL.

V gene TRBV18 combines with J gene TRBJ2-3; 11 bases map to TRBD2. Trimming at V came to 3 bases and at J to 4 bases, leaving 9 bases not matched to a gene. Germline V gene sequence: CDR1 KGHSH, CDR2 LQKENI. The CDR3 runs 17 residues. CDR3 loop: CASSPAISGGESDTQYF. The CDR3 region has the DNA TGTGCCAGCTCACCGGCGATTAGCGGGGGGGAGTCAGATACGCAGTATTTT.

J is TRBJ2-2 and V is TRBV2, with D possibly matching TRBD2 (6 bases). The germline CDR1 and CDR2 sequences are SNHLY and FYNNEI. Deletions cut 9 bases from V and 6 bases from J, with 17 bases between. This CDR3 region has 14 residues. The CDR3 spells CASRVGGGAGELFF. CDR3 DNA sequence: TGTGCCAGTCGGGTCGGGGGAGGCGCCGGGGAGCTGTTTTTT.

This clone was counted a single time. J is TRBJ2-7 and V is TRBV11-2, with unresolved D. V lost 5 bases, J lost 2 bases, and 13 bases lay in between. The CDR3 sequence is 14 residues long. Germline CDR1 reads SGHAT; CDR2 reads FQNNGV. Here the CDR3 DNA reads TGTGCCAGCAGCGCCGCAATGGGCGCCTACGAGCAGTACTTC. Translating it yields CASSAAMGAYEQYF.

The sample holds one count of this clone. The chain combines TRBV19 with TRBJ1-2; maybe TRBD1 (5 bases). V gave up 7 bases and J gave up 4 bases, with 16 bases separating them. This CDR3 region has 14 residues. Germline CDR1 and CDR2: LNHDA and SQIVND (reference sequence). The CDR3 reads CASTSWGSFYGYTF. DNA of the CDR3: TGTGCCAGTACCAGCTGGGGGTCTTTCTATGGCTACACCTTC.

This sequence joins TRBV5-1 and TRBJ1-2; perhaps TRBD1 as D (5 bases). Trimming stripped 0 bases from V and 4 bases from J, with 7 bases between. The CDR3 sequence is 13 residues long. Germline lookup yields CDR1 SGHRS and CDR2 YFSETQ. CDR3 sequence (DNA): TGCGCCAGCAGCTTGGACAGGTCCTATGGCTACACCTTC. It encodes CASSLDRSYGYTF.

The V call is TRBV10-3, the J call TRBJ2-1, with 9 bases aligning to TRBD1. The germline V gene has CDR1 ENHRY and CDR2 SYGVKD. CDR3 size: 15 residues. With V trimmed by 4 bases and J by 1 base, 2 bases remained unmatched. CDR3 protein: CAISGTGDSYNEQFF. Written as DNA, the CDR3 is TGTGCCATCAGTGGGACAGGGGATTCCTACAATGAGCAGTTCTTC.

The J gene is TRBJ1-2, the V gene TRBV5-1, with D hard to call. V lost 2 bases and J lost 6, with 23 bases in between. The CDR3 loop spans 17 amino acids. Germline CDR1 and CDR2: SGHRS and YFSETQ. The CDR3 sequence is CASSLAPTRKGSDGYTF. The CDR3 DNA is TGCGCCAGCAGCTTAGCCCCGACCCGGAAAGGATCAGATGGCTACACCTTC.

The V gene is TRBV7-9, the J gene TRBJ1-2; D unresolved. V lost 1 base to trimming and J lost 2 bases, with 14 bases between them. Germline lookup yields CDR1 SEHNR and CDR2 FQNEAQ (reference sequence). This CDR3 contains 16 residues. This CDR3 reads CASSLVGTAKNYGYTF. The CDR3 nucleotides read TGTGCCAGCAGCTTAGTAGGTACAGCTAAGAACTATGGCTACACCTTC. The whole variable domain, filled in from reference TRBV7-9 and TRBJ1-2, reads DTGVSQNPRHKITKRGQNVTFRCDPISEHNRLYWYRQTLGQGPEFLTYFQNEAQLEKSRLLSDRFSAERPKGSFSTLEIQRTEQGDSAMYLCASSLVGTAKNYGYTFGSGTRLTVV.

The rearrangement joins TRBV6-5 to TRBJ1-4, with TRBD1 identical over 7 bases. Germline V gene data show CDR1 as MNHEY and CDR2 as SVGAGI. V was pared by 6 bases and J by 5 bases, with 6 bases of the junction left unmatched. CDR3 length: 14 amino acids. The CDR3 loop reads CASRRQGLNEKLFF. The CDR3 DNA reads TGTGCCAGCAGAAGACAGGGTTTAAATGAAAAACTGTTTTTT.

J is TRBJ1-4 and V is TRBV18; 9 bases are shared with TRBD1. Germline lookup yields CDR1 KGHSH and CDR2 LQKENI. CDR3 length: 17 amino acids. After removal of 3 bases from V and 3 bases from J, the junction contained 8 bases not matched to a gene. Here the CDR3 reads CASSPGTGIAPNEKLFF. Here the CDR3 DNA reads TGTGCCAGCTCACCGGGGACAGGGATAGCCCCTAATGAAAAACTGTTTTTT.

The chain couples TRBV27 to TRBJ2-3, with D tentatively TRBD1 (6 bases). The CDR3 has 17 residues. Germline V lookup: CDR1 MNHEY, CDR2 SMNVEV (reference sequence). V shed 5 bases and J shed 0 bases, with 18 bases lying between them. CDR3 DNA: TGTGCCAGCAGTCCACGGACAGTCACCTCTAGCACAGATACGCAGTATTTT. Amino acid sequence: CASSPRTVTSSTDTQYF.